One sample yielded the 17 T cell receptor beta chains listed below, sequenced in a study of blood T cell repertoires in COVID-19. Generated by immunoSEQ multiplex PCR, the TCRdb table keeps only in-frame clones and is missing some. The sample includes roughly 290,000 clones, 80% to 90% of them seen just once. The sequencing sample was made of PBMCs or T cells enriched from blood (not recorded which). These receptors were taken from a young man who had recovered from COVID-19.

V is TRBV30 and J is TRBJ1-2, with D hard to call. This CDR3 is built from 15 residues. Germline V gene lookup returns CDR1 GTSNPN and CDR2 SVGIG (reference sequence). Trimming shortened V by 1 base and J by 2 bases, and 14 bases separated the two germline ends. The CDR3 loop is CAWSAGDSDNYGYTF. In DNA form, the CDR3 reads TGTGCCTGGAGTGCCGGGGATTCGGACAACTATGGCTACACCTTC.

The CDR3 protein is CASSSPGQGINEQYF. For the CDR3, the DNA is TGTGCCAGCAGCTCCCCGGGACAGGGGATCAACGAGCAGTACTTC. J is TRBJ2-7 and V is TRBV11-2; 10 positions match TRBD1. J lost 5 bases, V lost 4 bases, and 8 bases had no gene match. The germline V gene has CDR1 SGHAT and CDR2 FQNNGV. The CDR3 covers 15 residues.

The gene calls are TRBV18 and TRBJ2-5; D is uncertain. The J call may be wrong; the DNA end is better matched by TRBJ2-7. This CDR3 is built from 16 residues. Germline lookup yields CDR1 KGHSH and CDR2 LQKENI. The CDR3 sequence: CASSPEISDEPYEQYF. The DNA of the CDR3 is TGTGCCAGCTCACCGGAAATCAGCGACGAGCCCTACGAGCAGTACTTC.

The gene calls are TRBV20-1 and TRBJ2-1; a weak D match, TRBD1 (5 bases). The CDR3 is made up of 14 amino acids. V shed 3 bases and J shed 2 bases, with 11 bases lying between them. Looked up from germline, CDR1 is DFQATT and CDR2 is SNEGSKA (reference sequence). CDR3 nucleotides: TGCAGTGCTAGTAAGCAGGGTACCTACAATGAGCAGTTCTTC. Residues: CSASKQGTYNEQFF.

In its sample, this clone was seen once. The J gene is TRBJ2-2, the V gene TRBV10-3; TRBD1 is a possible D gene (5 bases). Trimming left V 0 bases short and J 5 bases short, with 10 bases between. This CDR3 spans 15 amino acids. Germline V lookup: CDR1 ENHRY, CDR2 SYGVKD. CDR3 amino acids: CAISESSGRTGELFF. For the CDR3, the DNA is TGTGCCATCAGTGAGTCGTCAGGGCGGACCGGGGAGCTGTTTTTT.

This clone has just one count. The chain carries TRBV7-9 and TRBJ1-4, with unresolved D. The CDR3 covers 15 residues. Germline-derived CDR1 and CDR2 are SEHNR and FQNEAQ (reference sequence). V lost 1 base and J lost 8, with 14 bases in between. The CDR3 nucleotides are TGTGCCAGCAGCTTAGACGAGGGTGATCGAGAAAAACTGTTTTTT. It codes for CASSLDEGDREKLFF.

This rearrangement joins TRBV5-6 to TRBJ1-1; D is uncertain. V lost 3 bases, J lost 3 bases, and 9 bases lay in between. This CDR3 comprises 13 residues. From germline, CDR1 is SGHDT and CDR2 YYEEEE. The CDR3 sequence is CASSSGGYTEAFF. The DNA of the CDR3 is TGTGCCAGCAGCTCAGGTGGTTACACTGAAGCTTTCTTT.

CDR3 coding DNA: TGTGCCATCAGTGAAAACCAGGGGCGATCACCCCTCCACTTT. Translated: CAISENQGRSPLHF. The chain has TRBV10-3 and TRBJ1-6, with a weak D call TRBD1 (6 bases). V lost 3 bases and J lost 10, with 13 bases in between. In germline, CDR1 is ENHRY, CDR2 SYGVKD. The CDR3 has 14 residues.

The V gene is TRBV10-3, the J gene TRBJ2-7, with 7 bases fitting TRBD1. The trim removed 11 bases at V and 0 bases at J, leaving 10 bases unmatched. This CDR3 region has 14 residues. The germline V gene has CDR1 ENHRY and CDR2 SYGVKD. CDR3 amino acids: CAVSGTVVSYEQYF. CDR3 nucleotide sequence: TGTGCCGTCTCCGGGACAGTCGTCTCCTACGAGCAGTACTTC.

CDR3 sequence: CASRYTSNYGYTF. The CDR3 DNA sequence: TGTGCCAGCAGATACACAAGTAACTATGGCTACACCTTC. This chain uses TRBV2 with TRBJ1-2; D uncertain. Germline CDR1 reads SNHLY; CDR2 reads FYNNEI. This CDR3 contains 13 residues. Trimming took off 6 bases at V and 1 base at J, with 9 bases between the two ends. Using reference TRBV2 and TRBJ1-2 for the parts outside the CDR3, the full variable domain is EPEVTQTPSHQVTQMGQEVILRCVPISNHLYFYWYRQILGQKVEFLVSFYNNEISEKSEIFDDQFSVERPDGSNFTLKIRSTKLEDSAMYFCASRYTSNYGYTFGSGTRLTVV.

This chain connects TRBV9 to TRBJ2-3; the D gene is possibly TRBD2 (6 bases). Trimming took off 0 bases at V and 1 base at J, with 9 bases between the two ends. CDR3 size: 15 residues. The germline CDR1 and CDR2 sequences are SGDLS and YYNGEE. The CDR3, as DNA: TGTGCCAGCAGCGTAGGTTCGGGGGGCACAGATACGCAGTATTTT. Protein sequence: CASSVGSGGTDTQYF.

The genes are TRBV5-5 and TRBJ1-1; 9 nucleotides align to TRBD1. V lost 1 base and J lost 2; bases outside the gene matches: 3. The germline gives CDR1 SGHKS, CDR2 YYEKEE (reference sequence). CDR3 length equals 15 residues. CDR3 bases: TGTGCCAGCAGCTTGAACAGGGGGCGAAACACTGAAGCTTTCTTT. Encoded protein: CASSLNRGRNTEAFF.

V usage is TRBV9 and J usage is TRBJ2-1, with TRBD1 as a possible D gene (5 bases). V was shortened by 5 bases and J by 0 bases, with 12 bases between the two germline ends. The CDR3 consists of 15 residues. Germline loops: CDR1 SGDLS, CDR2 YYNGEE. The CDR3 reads CASREATGSYNEQFF. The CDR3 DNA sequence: TGTGCCAGCAGGGAAGCAACAGGCTCCTACAATGAGCAGTTCTTC.

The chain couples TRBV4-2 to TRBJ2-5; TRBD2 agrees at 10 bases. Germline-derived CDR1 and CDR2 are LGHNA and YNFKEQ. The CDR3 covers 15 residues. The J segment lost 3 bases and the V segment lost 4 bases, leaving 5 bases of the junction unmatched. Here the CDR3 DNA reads TGTGCCAGCAGCCGGGCGGGACTAGCGAAAGAGACCCAGTACTTC. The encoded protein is CASSRAGLAKETQYF.

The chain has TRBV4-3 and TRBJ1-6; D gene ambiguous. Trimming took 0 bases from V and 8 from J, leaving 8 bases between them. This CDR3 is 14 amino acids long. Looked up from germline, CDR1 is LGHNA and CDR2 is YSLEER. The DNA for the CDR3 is TGCGCCAGCAGCCAAGACTTGAGTTATTCACCCCTCCACTTT. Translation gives CASSQDLSYSPLHF.

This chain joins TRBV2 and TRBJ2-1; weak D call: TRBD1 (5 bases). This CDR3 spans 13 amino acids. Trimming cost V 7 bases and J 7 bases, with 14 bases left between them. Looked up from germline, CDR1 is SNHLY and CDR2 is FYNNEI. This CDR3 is CASKTQGGNEQFF. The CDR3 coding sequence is TGTGCCAGCAAAACGCAGGGTGGAAATGAGCAGTTCTTC.

CDR3 sequence reads: CASSFPGSGGRQFF. For the CDR3, the DNA is TGTGCCAGCAGCTTCCCGGGTAGCGGGGGGCGGCAGTTCTTC. The chain recombines TRBV11-3 with TRBJ2-1; 10 bases align to TRBD2. The CDR3 extends over 14 amino acids. V was pared by 3 bases and J by 12 bases, with 8 bases of the junction left unmatched. Germline loops: CDR1 SGHNT, CDR2 YENEEA.